This T cell receptor (beta chain) is drawn from a study of graft-versus-host responses after intestinal transplantation. Broader study findings: Within allografts, high graft-versus-host to host-versus-graft clonal ratios were seen among patients with graft-donor T cell macrochimerism.

Comment on this clone: Its specificity is unknown. The germline gene is not matched at one end of the junction; a read error may be the cause. The sample holds other DNA sequences that translate to the same CDR3.

The CDR3 sequence is 17 residues long. Germline loops: CDR1 MDHEN, CDR2 SYDVKM. Data came from immunoSEQ multiplex PCR; TCRdb stores just in-frame clones and leaves some out. The sample comprises about 20,000 clones, around nine tenths of which are singletons, and under 60% rests with the top ten. The sample was bone marrow, taken approximately 120 days after transplant. V gene TRBV28 combines with J gene TRBJ1-2; 7 nucleotides align to TRBD1. The receptor was isolated from a human patient who received an intestinal transplant, so some T cells may come from the graft donor. CDR3 DNA sequence: TGTGCCCGCAGGGGGGCGGTGAGGGGGACTCTAAACTATGGCTACACCTTC. This encodes CARRGAVRGTLNYGYTF.